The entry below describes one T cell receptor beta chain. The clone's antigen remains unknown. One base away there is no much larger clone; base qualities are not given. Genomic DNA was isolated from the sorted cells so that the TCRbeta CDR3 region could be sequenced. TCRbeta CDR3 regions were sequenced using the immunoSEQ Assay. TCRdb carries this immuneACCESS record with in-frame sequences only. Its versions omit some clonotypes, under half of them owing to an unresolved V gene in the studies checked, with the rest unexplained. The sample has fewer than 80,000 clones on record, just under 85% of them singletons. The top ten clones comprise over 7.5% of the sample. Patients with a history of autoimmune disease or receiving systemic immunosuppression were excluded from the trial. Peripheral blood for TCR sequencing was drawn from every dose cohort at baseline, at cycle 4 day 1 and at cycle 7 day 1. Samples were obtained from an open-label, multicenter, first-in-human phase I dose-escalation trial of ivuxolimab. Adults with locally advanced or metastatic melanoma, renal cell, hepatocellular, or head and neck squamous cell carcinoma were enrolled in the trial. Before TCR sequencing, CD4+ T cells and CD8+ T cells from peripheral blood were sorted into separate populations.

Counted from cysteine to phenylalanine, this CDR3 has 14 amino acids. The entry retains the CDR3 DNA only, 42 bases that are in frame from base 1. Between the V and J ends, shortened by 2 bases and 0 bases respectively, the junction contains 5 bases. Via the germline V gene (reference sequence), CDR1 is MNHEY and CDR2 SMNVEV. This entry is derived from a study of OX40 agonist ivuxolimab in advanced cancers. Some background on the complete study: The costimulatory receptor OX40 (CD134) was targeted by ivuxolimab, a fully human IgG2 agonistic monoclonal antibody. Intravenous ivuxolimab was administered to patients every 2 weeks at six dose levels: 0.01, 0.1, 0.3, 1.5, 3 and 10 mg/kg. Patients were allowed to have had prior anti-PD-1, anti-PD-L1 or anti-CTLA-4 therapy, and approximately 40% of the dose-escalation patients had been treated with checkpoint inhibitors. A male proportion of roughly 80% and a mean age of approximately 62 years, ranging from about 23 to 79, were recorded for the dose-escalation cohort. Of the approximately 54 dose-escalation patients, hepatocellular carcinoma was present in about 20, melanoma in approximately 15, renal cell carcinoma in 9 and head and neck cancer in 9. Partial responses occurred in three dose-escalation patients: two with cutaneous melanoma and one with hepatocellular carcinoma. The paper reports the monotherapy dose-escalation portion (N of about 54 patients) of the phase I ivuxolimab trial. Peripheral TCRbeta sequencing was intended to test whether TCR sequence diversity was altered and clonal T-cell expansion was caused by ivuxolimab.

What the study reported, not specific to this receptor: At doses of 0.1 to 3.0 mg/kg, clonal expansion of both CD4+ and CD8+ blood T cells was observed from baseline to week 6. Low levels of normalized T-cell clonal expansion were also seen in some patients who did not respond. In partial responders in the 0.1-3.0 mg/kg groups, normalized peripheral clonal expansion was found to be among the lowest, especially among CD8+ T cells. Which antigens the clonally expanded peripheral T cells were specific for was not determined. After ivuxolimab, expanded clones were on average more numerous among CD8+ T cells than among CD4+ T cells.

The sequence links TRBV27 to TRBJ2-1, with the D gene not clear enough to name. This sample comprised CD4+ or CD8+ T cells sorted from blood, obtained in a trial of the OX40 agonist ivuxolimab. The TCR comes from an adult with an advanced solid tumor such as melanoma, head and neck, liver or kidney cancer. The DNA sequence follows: TGTGCCAGCAGTTTAAAGAGCTCCTACAATGAGCAGTTCTTC. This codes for CASSLKSSYNEQFF.